This T cell receptor (beta chain) was sequenced in a study of T cell repertoires in cytomegalovirus infection. Study background: The public TCR beta signatures pointed to both CMV infection and matching HLA type.

Whole-study results and caveats: The study identified carriers of CMV plus the relevant HLA from cumulative public TCR beta family frequency. There were HLA-C-restricted CMV-specific TCR beta clonotypes dominating the ex vivo response.

The CDR3 loop spans 13 amino acids. Unmatched junction bases numbered 0, after V lost 3 bases and J lost 4 bases. Germline values: CDR1 LNHDA, CDR2 SQIVND (reference sequence). This clonotype was observed a handful of times. As yet, its antigen is unknown. TCRdb reprocessed the reads with MiXCR, giving one entry per CDR3 protein. The sample consists of about 680,000 distinct CDR3 sequences, 24% of them appearing once. The chain joins TRBV19 to TRBJ1-3; TRBD1 aligns across 7 bases. The clonotype originates from a human donor in good health (CMV status not recorded). Some clones in this sample may be carry-over from other donors' samples. Sequencing used CD8+ T cells from PBMCs. CDR3 DNA sequence: TGTGCCAGTAGTATGACAGGGGGAAACACCATATATTTT. It encodes CASSMTGGNTIYF. Full variable domain (rest looked up from reference TRBV19 and TRBJ1-3): DGGITQSPKYLFRKEGQNVTLSCEQNLNHDAMYWYRQDPGQGLRLIYYSQIVNDFQKGDIAEGYSVSREKKESFPLTVTSAQKNPTAFYLCASSMTGGNTIYFGEGSWLTVV.